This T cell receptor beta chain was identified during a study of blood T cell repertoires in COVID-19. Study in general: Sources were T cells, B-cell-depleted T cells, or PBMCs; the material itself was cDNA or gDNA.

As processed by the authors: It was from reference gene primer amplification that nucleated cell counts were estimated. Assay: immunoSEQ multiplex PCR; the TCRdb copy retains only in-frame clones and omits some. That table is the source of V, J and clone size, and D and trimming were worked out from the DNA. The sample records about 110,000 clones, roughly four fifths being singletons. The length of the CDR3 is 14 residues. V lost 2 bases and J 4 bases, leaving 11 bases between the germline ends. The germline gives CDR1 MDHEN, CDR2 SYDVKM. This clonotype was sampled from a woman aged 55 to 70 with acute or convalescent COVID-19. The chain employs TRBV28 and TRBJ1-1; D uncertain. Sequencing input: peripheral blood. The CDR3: CASSLPQWATEAFF. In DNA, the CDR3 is TGTGCCAGCAGTTTACCCCAGTGGGCCACTGAAGCTTTCTTT.